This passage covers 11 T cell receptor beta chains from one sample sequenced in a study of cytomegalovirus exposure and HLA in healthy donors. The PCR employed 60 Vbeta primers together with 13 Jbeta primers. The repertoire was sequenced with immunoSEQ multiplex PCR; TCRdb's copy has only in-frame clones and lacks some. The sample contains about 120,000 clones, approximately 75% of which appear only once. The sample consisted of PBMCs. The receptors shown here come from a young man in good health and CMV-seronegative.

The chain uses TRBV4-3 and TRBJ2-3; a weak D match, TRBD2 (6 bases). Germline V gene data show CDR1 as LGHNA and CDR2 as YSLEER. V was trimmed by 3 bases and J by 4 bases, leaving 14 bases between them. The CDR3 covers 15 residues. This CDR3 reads CASSQMGGSADTQYF. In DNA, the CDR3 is TGCGCCAGCAGCCAGATGGGGGGATCAGCAGATACGCAGTATTTT.

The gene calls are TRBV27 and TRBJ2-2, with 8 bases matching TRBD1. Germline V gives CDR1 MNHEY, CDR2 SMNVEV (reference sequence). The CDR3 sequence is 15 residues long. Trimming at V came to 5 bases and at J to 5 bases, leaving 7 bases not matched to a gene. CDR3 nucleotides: TGTGCCAGCAGTATAAGGACAGGGCCAACCGGGGAGCTGTTTTTT. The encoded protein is CASSIRTGPTGELFF.

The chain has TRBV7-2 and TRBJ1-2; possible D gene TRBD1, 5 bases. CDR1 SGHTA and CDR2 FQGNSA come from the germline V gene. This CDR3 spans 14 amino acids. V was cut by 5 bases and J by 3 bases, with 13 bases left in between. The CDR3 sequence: CASSPQGFDYGYTF. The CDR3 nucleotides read TGTGCCAGCAGCCCCCAGGGTTTCGACTATGGCTACACCTTC.

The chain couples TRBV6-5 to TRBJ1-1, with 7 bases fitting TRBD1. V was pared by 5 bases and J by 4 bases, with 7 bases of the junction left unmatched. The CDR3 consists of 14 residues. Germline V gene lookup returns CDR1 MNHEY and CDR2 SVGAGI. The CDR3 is CASSQSQGVTEAFF. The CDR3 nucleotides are TGTGCCAGCAGTCAGTCGCAGGGGGTCACTGAAGCTTTCTTT.

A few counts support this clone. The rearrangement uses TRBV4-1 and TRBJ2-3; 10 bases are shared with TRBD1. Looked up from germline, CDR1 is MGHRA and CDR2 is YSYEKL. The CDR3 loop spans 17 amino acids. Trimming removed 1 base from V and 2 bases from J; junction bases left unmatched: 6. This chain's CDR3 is CASSQVAGTGATDTQYF. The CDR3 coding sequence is TGCGCCAGCAGCCAAGTTGCCGGGACAGGGGCCACAGATACGCAGTATTTT.

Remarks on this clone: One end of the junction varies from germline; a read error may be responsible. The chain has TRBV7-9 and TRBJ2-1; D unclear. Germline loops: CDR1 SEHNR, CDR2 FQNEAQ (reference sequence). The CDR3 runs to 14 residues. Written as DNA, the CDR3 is TGTTCCAGCAGCTCGATCGACGGGTACAATGAGCAGTTCTTC. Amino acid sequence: CSSSSIDGYNEQFF.

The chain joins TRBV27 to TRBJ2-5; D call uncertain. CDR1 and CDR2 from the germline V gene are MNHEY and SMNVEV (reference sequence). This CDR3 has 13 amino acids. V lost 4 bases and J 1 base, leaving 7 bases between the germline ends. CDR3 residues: CASSSWPQETQYF. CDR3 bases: TGTGCCAGCAGTTCCTGGCCCCAAGAGACCCAGTACTTC.

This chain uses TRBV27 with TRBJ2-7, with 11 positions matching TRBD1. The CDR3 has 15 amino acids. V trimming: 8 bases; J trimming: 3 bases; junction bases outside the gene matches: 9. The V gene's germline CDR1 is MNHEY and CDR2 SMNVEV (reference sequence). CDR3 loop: CASLGPGTGGYEQYF. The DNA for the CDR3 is TGTGCCAGCCTTGGACCCGGGACAGGGGGCTACGAGCAGTACTTC.

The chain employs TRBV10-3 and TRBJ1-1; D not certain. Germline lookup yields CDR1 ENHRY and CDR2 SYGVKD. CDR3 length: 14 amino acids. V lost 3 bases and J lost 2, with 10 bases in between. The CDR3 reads CAISDVAVNTEAFF. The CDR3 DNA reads TGTGCCATCAGTGACGTGGCGGTAAACACTGAAGCTTTCTTT.

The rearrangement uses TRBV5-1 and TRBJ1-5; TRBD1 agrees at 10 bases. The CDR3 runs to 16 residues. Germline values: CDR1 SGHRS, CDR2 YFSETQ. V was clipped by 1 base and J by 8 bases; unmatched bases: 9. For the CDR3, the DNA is TGCGCCAGCAGCTTGTGGACAGGGGGACCTAATAAGCCCCAGCATTTT. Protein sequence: CASSLWTGGPNKPQHF.

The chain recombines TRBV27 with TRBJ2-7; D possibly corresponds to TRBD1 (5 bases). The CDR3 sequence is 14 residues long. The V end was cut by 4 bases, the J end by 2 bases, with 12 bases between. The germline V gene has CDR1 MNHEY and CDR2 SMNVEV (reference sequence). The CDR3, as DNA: TGTGCCAGCAGTTACCGGACAAGGACCTACGAGCAGTACTTC. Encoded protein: CASSYRTRTYEQYF.